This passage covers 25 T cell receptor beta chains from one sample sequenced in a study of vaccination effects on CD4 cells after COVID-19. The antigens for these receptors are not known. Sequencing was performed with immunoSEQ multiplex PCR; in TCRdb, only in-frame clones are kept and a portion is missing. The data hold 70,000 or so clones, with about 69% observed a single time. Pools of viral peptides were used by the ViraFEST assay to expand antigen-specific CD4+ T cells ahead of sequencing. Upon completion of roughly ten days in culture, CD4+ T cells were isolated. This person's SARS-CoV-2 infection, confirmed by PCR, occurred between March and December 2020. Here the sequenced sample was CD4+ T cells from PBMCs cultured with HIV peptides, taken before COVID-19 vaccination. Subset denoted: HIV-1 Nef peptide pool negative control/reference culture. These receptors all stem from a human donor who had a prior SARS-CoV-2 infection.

CDR3 sequence: CATSRGISGEETQYF. The CDR3 DNA reads as TGTGCCACCAGCAGAGGGATCAGCGGGGAAGAGACCCAGTACTTC. The chain joins TRBV15 to TRBJ2-5, with 7 bases fitting TRBD2. After removal of 1 base from V and 3 bases from J, the junction contained 5 bases not matched to a gene. This CDR3 is 15 amino acids long. From germline, CDR1 is LNHNV and CDR2 YYDKDF (reference sequence).

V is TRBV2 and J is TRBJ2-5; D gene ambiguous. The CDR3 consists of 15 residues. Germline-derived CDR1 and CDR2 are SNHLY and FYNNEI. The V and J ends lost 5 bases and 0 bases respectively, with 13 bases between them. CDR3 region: CASSNRRFNQETQYF. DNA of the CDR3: TGTGCCAGCAGTAATCGTCGATTTAACCAAGAGACCCAGTACTTC.

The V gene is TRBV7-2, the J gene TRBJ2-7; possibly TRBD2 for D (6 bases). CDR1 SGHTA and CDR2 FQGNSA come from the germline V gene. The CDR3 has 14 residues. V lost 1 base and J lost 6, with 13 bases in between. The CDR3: CASSLGPVEGEQYF. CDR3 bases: TGTGCCAGCAGCTTAGGCCCGGTGGAGGGCGAGCAGTACTTC.

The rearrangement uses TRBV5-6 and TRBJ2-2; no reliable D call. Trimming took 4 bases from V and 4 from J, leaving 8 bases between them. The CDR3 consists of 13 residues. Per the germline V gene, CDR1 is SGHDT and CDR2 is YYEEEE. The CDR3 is CASSPTPTGELFF. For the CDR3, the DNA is TGTGCCAGCAGCCCGACGCCCACCGGGGAGCTGTTTTTT.

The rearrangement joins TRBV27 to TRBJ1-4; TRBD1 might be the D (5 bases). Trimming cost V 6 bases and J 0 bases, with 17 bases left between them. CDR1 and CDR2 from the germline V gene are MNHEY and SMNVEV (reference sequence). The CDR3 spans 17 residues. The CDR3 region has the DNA TGTGCCAGCAGGCGGGGCAGGGCTATTACAACTAATGAAAAACTGTTTTTT. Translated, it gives CASRRGRAITTNEKLFF. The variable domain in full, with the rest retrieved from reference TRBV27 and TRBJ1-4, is EAQVTQNPRYLITVTGKKLTVTCSQNMNHEYMSWYRQDPGLGLRQIYYSMNVEVTDKGDVPEGYKVSRKEKRNFPLILESPSPNQTSLYFCASRRGRAITTNEKLFFGSGTQLSVL.

CDR3 coding DNA: TGTGCCAGCAGCTTAGAAGGAGTCATGAACACTGAAGCTTTCTTT. Its translation is CASSLEGVMNTEAFF. The chain employs TRBV7-8 and TRBJ1-1, with D unresolved. Germline V gene lookup returns CDR1 SGHVS and CDR2 FQNEAQ. V dropped 1 base and J dropped 0 bases, with 9 bases sitting between them. This CDR3 has 15 residues.

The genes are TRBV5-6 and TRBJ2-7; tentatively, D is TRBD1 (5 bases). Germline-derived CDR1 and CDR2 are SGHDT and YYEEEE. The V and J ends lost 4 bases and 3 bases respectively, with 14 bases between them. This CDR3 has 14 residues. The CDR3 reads CASSQGHSNYEQYF. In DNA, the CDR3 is TGTGCCAGCAGCCAAGGACATTCCAACTACGAGCAGTACTTC. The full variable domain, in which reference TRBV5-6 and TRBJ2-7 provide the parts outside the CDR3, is DAGVTQSPTHLIKTRGQQVTLRCSPKSGHDTVSWYQQALGQGPQFIFQYYEEEERQRGNFPDRFSGHQFPNYSSELNVNALLLGDSALYLCASSQGHSNYEQYFGPGTRLTVT.

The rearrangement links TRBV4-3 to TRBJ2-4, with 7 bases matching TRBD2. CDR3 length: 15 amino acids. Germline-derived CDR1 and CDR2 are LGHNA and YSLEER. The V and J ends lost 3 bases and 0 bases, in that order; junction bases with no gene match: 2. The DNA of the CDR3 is TGCGCCAGCAGCCAGGTAGCGGGAGCCAAAAACATTCAGTACTTC. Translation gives CASSQVAGAKNIQYF.

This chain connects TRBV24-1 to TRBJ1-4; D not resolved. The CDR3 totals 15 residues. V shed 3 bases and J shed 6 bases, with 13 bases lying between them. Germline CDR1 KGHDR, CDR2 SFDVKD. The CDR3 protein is CATSDSGKGDEKLFF. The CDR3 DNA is TGTGCCACCAGTGATAGTGGGAAAGGAGATGAAAAACTGTTTTTT.

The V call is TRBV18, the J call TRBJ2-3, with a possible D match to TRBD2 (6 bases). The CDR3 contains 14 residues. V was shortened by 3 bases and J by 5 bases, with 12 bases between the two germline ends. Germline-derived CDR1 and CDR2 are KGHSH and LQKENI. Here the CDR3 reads CASSPGTFQDTQYF. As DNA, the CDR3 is TGTGCCAGCTCACCCGGGACTTTTCAAGATACGCAGTATTTT.

This CDR3 is CASSDFVGRRGGTEAFF. Here the CDR3 DNA reads TGTGCCAGCAGTGATTTTGTGGGACGACGGGGGGGGACTGAAGCTTTCTTT. The chain combines TRBV2 with TRBJ1-1, with D possibly being TRBD1 (5 bases). Per the germline V gene, CDR1 is SNHLY and CDR2 is FYNNEI. Deletions cut 3 bases from V and 5 bases from J, with 22 bases between. The CDR3 has 17 amino acids.

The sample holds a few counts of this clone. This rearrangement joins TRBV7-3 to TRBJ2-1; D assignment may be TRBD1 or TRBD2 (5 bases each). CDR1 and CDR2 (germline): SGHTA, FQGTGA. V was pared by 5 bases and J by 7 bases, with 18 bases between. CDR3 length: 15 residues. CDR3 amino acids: CASSTGTTRGNEQFF. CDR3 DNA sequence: TGTGCCAGCAGCACCGGGACCACAAGGGGAAATGAGCAGTTCTTC. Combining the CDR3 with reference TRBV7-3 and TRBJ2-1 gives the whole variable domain GAGVSQTPSNKVTEKGKYVELRCDPISGHTALYWYRQSLGQGPEFLIYFQGTGAADDSGLPNDRFFAVRPEGSVSTLKIQRTERGDSAVYLCASSTGTTRGNEQFFGPGTRLTVL.

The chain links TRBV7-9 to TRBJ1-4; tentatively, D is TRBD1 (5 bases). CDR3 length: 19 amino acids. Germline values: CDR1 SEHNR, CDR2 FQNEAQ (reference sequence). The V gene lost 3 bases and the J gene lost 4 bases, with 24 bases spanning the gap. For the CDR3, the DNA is TGTGCCAGCAGCTTGGGGTCGTTCGGGTCGCTTAGGGGTAATGAAAAACTGTTTTTT. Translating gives CASSLGSFGSLRGNEKLFF.

CDR3 sequence (DNA): TGTGCCAGCAGCCAGGGGGAGTACAATGAGCAGTTCTTC. Residues: CASSQGEYNEQFF. V gene TRBV14 combines with J gene TRBJ2-1, with D perhaps TRBD1 or TRBD2 (5 bases each). CDR3 size: 13 residues. The V gene lost 3 bases and the J gene lost 4 bases, with 7 bases spanning the gap. CDR1 SGHDN and CDR2 FVKESK come from the germline V gene.

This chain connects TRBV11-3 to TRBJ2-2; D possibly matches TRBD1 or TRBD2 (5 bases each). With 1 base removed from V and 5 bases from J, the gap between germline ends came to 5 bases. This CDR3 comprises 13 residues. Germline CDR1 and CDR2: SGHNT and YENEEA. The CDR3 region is CASSLGGTGELFF. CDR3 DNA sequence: TGTGCCAGCAGCTTAGGGGGGACCGGGGAGCTGTTTTTT.

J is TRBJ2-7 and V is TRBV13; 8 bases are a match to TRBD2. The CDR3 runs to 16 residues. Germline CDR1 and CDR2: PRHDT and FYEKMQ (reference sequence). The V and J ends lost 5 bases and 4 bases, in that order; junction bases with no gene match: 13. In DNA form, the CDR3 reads TGTGCCAGCAGCCGAAGCGCCGGGGGGGCGGGGTACGAGCAGTACTTC. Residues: CASSRSAGGAGYEQYF.

CDR3 amino acids: CASSEPTSQETQYF. CDR3 in DNA: TGTGCCAGCAGTGAACCGACTTCACAAGAGACCCAGTACTTC. The V gene is TRBV25-1, the J gene TRBJ2-5; D uncertain. The germline gives CDR1 MGHDK, CDR2 SYGVNS. V dropped 2 bases and J dropped 2 bases, with 9 bases sitting between them. The CDR3 consists of 14 residues.

The DNA of the CDR3 is TGTGCCAGCAGCTTGGCCGTCCAGGGGGCATGGGGCGGGGAGCTGTTTTTT. Its protein is CASSLAVQGAWGGELFF. The chain uses TRBV5-4 and TRBJ2-2; 8 nucleotides agree with TRBD1. CDR1 and CDR2 from the germline V gene are SGHNT and YYREEE (reference sequence). The junction had 11 bases not matched to a gene; V was cut back by 0 bases and J by 7 bases. The CDR3 is 17 residues long.

This CDR3 reads CASSLSWRPVDEQFF. CDR3 coding DNA: TGTGCCAGCAGCTTAAGCTGGAGGCCAGTCGATGAGCAGTTCTTC. This chain uses TRBV5-8 with TRBJ2-1; possible D gene TRBD2, 5 bases. Germline V CDR1 and CDR2: SGHTS, YDEGEE. CDR3 length equals 15 residues. V was cut by 2 bases and J by 8 bases, with 17 bases left in between. Together with reference TRBV5-8 and TRBJ2-1, the CDR3 gives the full variable domain: EAGVTQSPTHLIKTRGQQATLRCSPISGHTSVYWYQQALGLGLQFLLWYDEGEERNRGNFPPRFSGRQFPNYSSELNVNALELEDSALYLCASSLSWRPVDEQFFGPGTRLTVL.

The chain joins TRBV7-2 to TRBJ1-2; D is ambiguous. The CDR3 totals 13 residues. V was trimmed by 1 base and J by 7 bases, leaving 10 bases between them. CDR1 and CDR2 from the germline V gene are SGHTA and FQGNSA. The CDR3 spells CASSLGPRRGYTF. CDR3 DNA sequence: TGTGCCAGCAGCTTAGGGCCGCGACGTGGCTACACCTTC.

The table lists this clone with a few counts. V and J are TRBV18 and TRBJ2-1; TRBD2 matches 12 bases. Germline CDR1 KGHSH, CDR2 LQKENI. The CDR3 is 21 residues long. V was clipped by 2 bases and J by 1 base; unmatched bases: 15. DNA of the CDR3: TGTGCCAGCTCACCAGTATATTCTCTAGCGGGGGGGCTTGGGTCCTACAATGAGCAGTTCTTC. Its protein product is CASSPVYSLAGGLGSYNEQFF.

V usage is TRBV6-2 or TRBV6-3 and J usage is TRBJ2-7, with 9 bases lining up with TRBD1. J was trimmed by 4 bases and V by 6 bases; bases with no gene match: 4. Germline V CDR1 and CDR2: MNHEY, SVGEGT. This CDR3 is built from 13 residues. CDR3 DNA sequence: TGTGCCAGCAGCACAGGGGGCGTTTACGAGCAGTACTTC. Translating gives CASSTGGVYEQYF.

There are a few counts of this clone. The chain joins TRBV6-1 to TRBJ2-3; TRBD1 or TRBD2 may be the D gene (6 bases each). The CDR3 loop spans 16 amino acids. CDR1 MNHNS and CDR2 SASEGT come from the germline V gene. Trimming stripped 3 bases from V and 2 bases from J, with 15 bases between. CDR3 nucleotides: TGTGCCAGCAGTGATTTCAGGGGAGGAGCCACAGATACGCAGTATTTT. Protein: CASSDFRGGATDTQYF.

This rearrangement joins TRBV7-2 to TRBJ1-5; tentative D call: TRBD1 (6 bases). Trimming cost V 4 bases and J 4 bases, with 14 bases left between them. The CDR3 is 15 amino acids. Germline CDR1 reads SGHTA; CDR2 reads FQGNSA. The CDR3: CASSSGTRENQPQHF. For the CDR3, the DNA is TGTGCCAGCAGCTCCGGGACAAGGGAAAATCAGCCCCAGCATTTT. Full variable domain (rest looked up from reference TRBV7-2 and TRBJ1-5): GAGVSQSPSNKVTEKGKDVELRCDPISGHTALYWYRQSLGQGLEFLIYFQGNSAPDKSGLPSDRFSAERTGGSVSTLTIQRTQQEDSAVYLCASSSGTRENQPQHFGDGTRLSIL.

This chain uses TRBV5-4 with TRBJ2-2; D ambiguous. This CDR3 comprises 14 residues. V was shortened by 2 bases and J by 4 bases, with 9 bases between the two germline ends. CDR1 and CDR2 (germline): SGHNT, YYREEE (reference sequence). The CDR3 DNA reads TGTGCCAGCAGCTTAAATGTGGGCACCGGGGAGCTGTTTTTT. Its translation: CASSLNVGTGELFF.